The clone carrying this T cell receptor (beta chain) was seen at least ten times. Its antigen remains unidentified. These data originate in a study of regulatory T cells in long-lasting Graves disease. Study as a whole: Antithyroid drugs had been taken by newly diagnosed Graves' patients for under 3 months. Study-wide points: Owing to a sample size that was small, accuracy may have been reduced. Patients with persistent Graves' had lower TCR diversity than newly diagnosed patients.

According to the study, TCR beta libraries were built with iRepertoire HTBI primers and CDR3-region Arm-PCR. TCRdb fed the multiplex PCR reads into MiXCR, producing one record per CDR3 protein. The table includes more than 450,000 distinct CDR3 sequences, about 11% detected once. Documented time point: newly diagnosed GD, antithyroid drugs for less than 3 months. Extracted RNA from PBMCs served as the source of the TCR library. From germline, CDR1 is MDHEN and CDR2 SYDVKM. The V end lost 5 bases, the J end lost 2 bases, and 16 bases lay between the germline ends. This CDR3 is built from 15 residues. These same data were also listed under a study on T cells in Graves' hyperthyroidism and ophthalmopathy.

This clonotype was sampled from a woman in her twenties or thirties with Graves disease. The V and J genes are TRBV28 and TRBJ2-7; the D gene could be TRBD1 or TRBD2 (5 bases each). The starting material was peripheral blood mononuclear cells (PBMCs), obtained at new diagnosis, from a patient treated with antithyroid drugs. The CDR3 reads CASSRGDIGTYEQYF. The CDR3 DNA sequence: TGTGCCAGCAGTCGAGGGGATATCGGAACCTACGAGCAGTACTTC.